The 5 T cell receptor beta chains below come from one sample, sequenced in a study of early T cells in non-severe SARS-CoV-2 infection. TCRdb reprocessed the 5' RACE reads via MiXCR and lists one record per CDR3 protein. This sample carries nearly 45,000 distinct CDR3 sequences, roughly a tenth of them seen once, and the ten largest clones take about 9.6%. Sequencing was performed on whole blood. These receptors were collected from an adult who was a healthcare worker with PCR-confirmed SARS-CoV-2 infection or an uninfected control (not recorded which).

This clonotype was picked up many times. The chain couples TRBV7-9 to TRBJ2-1; TRBD2 matches at 8 bases. Germline trimming cut 2 bases from V and 16 bases from J; bases unmatched to any gene: 7. This CDR3 spans 12 amino acids. The germline CDR1 and CDR2 sequences are SEHNR and FQNEAQ (reference sequence). Written as DNA, the CDR3 is TGTGCCAGCAGCTTAAATAGGCGGGGGGTTTTCTTC. Its protein is CASSLNRRGVFF.

This clonotype has a handful of counts. The junction does not match germline at one end; this may be a read error. V usage is TRBV7-9 and J usage is TRBJ1-1, with a tentative D call TRBD1 (6 bases). Germline V gene data show CDR1 as SEHNR and CDR2 as FQNEAQ (reference sequence). CDR3 length equals 22 residues. The CDR3 bases are TGTGCCAACAGCCCAGTTACAGGGCTCCGACTTAGGAAGGATTACATGAACACTGAAGCTTTCTTT. It encodes CANSPVTGLRLRKDYMNTEAFF.

The chain combines TRBV6-2 or TRBV6-3 with TRBJ1-1; D possibly corresponds to TRBD1 (5 bases). V lost 5 bases and J lost 3, with 10 bases in between. CDR1 and CDR2 (germline): MNHEY, SVGEGT. The CDR3 contains 13 residues. The CDR3 region is CASSNRQYTEAFF. In nucleotides, the CDR3 is TGTGCCAGCAGTAATAGACAGTACACTGAAGCTTTCTTT.

This clonotype was picked up many times. The chain employs TRBV6-2 or TRBV6-3 and TRBJ1-1, with 12 bases that match TRBD1. J was trimmed by 5 bases and V by 6 bases; bases with no gene match: 22. This CDR3 has 20 amino acids. Per germline, CDR1 MNHEY and CDR2 SVGEGT. CDR3 region: CASRYTTGTGGQKGSTEAFF. In nucleotides, the CDR3 is TGTGCCAGCAGATATACAACCGGGACAGGGGGCCAGAAGGGGTCTACTGAAGCTTTCTTT.

This clonotype was recorded many times. V is TRBV7-3 and J is TRBJ1-6; no clear D gene. V shed 1 base and J shed 10 bases, with 8 bases lying between them. This CDR3 contains 13 residues. Germline V gene sequence: CDR1 SGHTA, CDR2 FQGTGA. CDR3 bases: TGTGCCAGCAGCTTAAGGGCGTCCTCACCCCTCCACTTT. Amino acids: CASSLRASSPLHF.